A selection of T cell receptor beta chains follows, all from one sample in a study of shared clonotypes between healthy human individuals. Repertoires were generated with immunoSEQ multiplex PCR, while TCRdb's copy carries only in-frame clones and drops some. Among 2 million to 2.5 million clones listed, approximately 96% were seen once. The specimen was naive CD4+ T cells sorted from blood. The origin of the receptors is a man between 18 and 35 years old in good health. Each CDR3 is given with its conserved first and last residue. D genes are given only for firm matches.

d_call: NA
j_call: TRBJ1-2
v_call: TRBV5-1
cdr3_nt: TGCGCCAGCACCCCGGATTCTAACTATGGCTACACCTTC
cdr3_aa: CASTPDSNYGYTF

d_call: NA
j_call: TRBJ1-6
v_call: TRBV10-3
cdr3_nt: TGTGCCATCAGTGAGTCAACCCCGGACGGTTCACCCCTCCACTTT
cdr3_aa: CAISESTPDGSPLHF

d_call: NA
j_call: TRBJ2-7
v_call: TRBV6-6
cdr3_nt: TGTGCCAGCAGTTACTCTGGCTTGTACGAGCAGTACTTC
cdr3_aa: CASSYSGLYEQYF

d_call: NA
j_call: TRBJ1-5
v_call: TRBV30
cdr3_nt: TGTGCCTGGAGTGTACAGGAGCAGACGCCCCAGCATTTT
cdr3_aa: CAWSVQEQTPQHF

d_call: TRBD2
j_call: TRBJ2-1
v_call: TRBV9
cdr3_nt: TGTGCCAGCAGCGTAGATAGCGGGGGGGAATCCCCACTCAGTGAGCAGTTCTTC
cdr3_aa: CASSVDSGGESPLSEQFF

d_call: TRBD1
j_call: TRBJ2-7
v_call: TRBV7-9
cdr3_nt: TGTGCCAGCAGCTCCCGGACAGGCTTAACCTACGAGCAGTACTTC
cdr3_aa: CASSSRTGLTYEQYF

d_call: NA
j_call: TRBJ1-3
v_call: TRBV15
cdr3_nt: TGTGCCACCAGCAGAGAGGTTTACTCTGGAAACACCATATATTTT
cdr3_aa: CATSREVYSGNTIYF

d_call: TRBD1
j_call: TRBJ1-6
v_call: TRBV7-8
cdr3_nt: TGTGCCAGCACCTTCTGGGGACAGGGAAACGTTGGGAATTCACCCCTCCACTTT
cdr3_aa: CASTFWGQGNVGNSPLHF

d_call: TRBD1
j_call: TRBJ2-3
v_call: TRBV7-2
cdr3_nt: TGTGCCAGCAGCTCCAGACAGGGGGCTAGGGCAGATACGCAGTATTTT
cdr3_aa: CASSSRQGARADTQYF

d_call: TRBD1
j_call: TRBJ1-2
v_call: TRBV6-1
cdr3_nt: TGTGCCAGCAGTGCGGACAGGGGAAACTATGGCTACACCTTC
cdr3_aa: CASSADRGNYGYTF